These T cell receptor beta chains were read from a single sample in a study of vaccination effects on CD4 cells after COVID-19. The repertoire was sequenced with immunoSEQ multiplex PCR; TCRdb's copy has only in-frame clones and lacks some. The sample includes under 40,000 clones, roughly 73% seen only once; the top ten take approximately 30%. These receptors lack a known antigen. The sample here was CD4+ T cells from PBMCs cultured with HCoV-OC43 spike peptides, taken before COVID-19 vaccination. These receptors were collected from a human donor who received a COVID-19 vaccine. Each CDR3 is given with its conserved first and last residue. A D gene is named only where the DNA matches it firmly. The size field is filled for only some rows; it gives once, few, many or a size class.

d_call	j_call	v_call	clone_size	cdr3_nt	cdr3_aa
-	TRBJ2-3	TRBV9	-	TGTGCCAGCAGCGTAGGGGGAGGGGGGAGAACAGATACGCAGTATTTT	CASSVGGGGRTDTQYF
-	TRBJ2-1	TRBV5-1	-	TGCGCCAGCAGCTTGGCCACCGGAGGGTCCTACAATGAGCAGTTCTTC	CASSLATGGSYNEQFF
-	TRBJ2-1	TRBV11-3	-	TGTGCCAGCAGCTTAATTCGAGACGGGGATGAGCAGTTCTTC	CASSLIRDGDEQFF
TRBD1	TRBJ1-1	TRBV12-5	-	TGTGCTAGTGGTTTGGTATGGGGGACAGGGGGCGCGGGGTTCACTGAAGCTTTCTTT	CASGLVWGTGGAGFTEAFF
TRBD1	TRBJ1-5	TRBV6-2/TRBV6-3	-	TGTGCCAGCAGTCTCCGGGACAGGGCGCGACGTCAGCCCCAGCATTTT	CASSLRDRARRQPQHF
-	TRBJ2-1	TRBV18	-	TGTGCCAGCTCACCACCCCTCTTCACGGGTGGTAGCAATGAGCAGTTCTTC	CASSPPLFTGGSNEQFF
-	TRBJ2-3	TRBV6-6	-	TGTGCCAGCAGTTACCCCTACACAGATACGCAGTATTTT	CASSYPYTDTQYF
-	TRBJ1-5	TRBV6-5	once	TGTGCCAGCAGTTACTTAGGGGGACCCCAGCATTTT	CASSYLGGPQHF
-	TRBJ2-3	TRBV7-9	-	TGTGCCAGCAGCCGGAGCACAGATACGCAGTATTTT	CASSRSTDTQYF
-	TRBJ1-1	TRBV9	-	TGTGCCAGCAGCGTAGGAGTAGGGGGCACTGAAGCTTTCTTT	CASSVGVGGTEAFF